These 9 T cell receptor beta chains were all obtained from the same sample, sequenced in a study of T cells in Graves' hyperthyroidism and ophthalmopathy. The CDR3 regions of TCR beta were amplified from RNA transcripts. TCR CDR3 regions were first amplified by RT-PCR with HTBI primers. One entry per CDR3 protein, called by TCRdb with MiXCR from the multiplex PCR reads. Of roughly 500,000 distinct CDR3 sequences in the sample, roughly 50% were seen once. Input material: peripheral blood or thyroid tissue (not recorded which). The source is an adult woman with Graves' disease, either hyperthyroidism or ophthalmopathy (not recorded which).

This chain links TRBV5-5 with TRBJ1-5; tentative D call: TRBD1 (6 bases). The V end was cut by 4 bases, the J end by 5 bases, with 13 bases between. This CDR3 comprises 14 residues. Germline V gene data show CDR1 as SGHKS and CDR2 as YYEKEE (reference sequence). CDR3 sequence: CASSTQGSHQPQHF. The CDR3 DNA follows: TGTGCCAGCAGCACACAGGGTAGTCATCAGCCCCAGCATTTT.

Note on this clonotype: Just one base apart from a much larger clone, this may be a read error. CDR3 nucleotides: TGTGCCAGCAGTGGAGGGGGCCGAGGAAAACTGTTTTTT. As protein: CASSGGGRGKLFF. The rearrangement uses TRBV13 and TRBJ1-4, with 7 bases identical to TRBD1. Per the germline V gene, CDR1 is PRHDT and CDR2 is FYEKMQ (reference sequence). After removal of 6 bases from V and 10 bases from J, the junction contained 8 bases not matched to a gene. This CDR3 spans 13 amino acids.

The J gene is TRBJ1-6, the V gene TRBV25-1; TRBD1 agrees at 7 bases. This CDR3 spans 14 amino acids. In germline, CDR1 is MGHDK, CDR2 SYGVNS. Trimming at V came to 7 bases and at J to 6 bases, leaving 6 bases not matched to a gene. The CDR3 spells CASTRQGRNSPLHF. As DNA, the CDR3 is TGTGCCAGCACGAGACAGGGCCGTAATTCACCCCTCCACTTT.

In regard to this clonotype: A much larger clone differs by one base, so this may be a read error. The chain employs TRBV20-1 and TRBJ2-2; no clear D gene. Germline CDR1 DFQATT, CDR2 SNEGSKA (reference sequence). This CDR3 has 11 residues. CDR3 amino acids: CSAQYTRELFF. CDR3 nucleotide sequence: TGCAGTGCTCAATACACCAGGGAGCTGTTTTTT.

This clonotype was seen repeatedly, ten times or more. The chain links TRBV25-1 to TRBJ1-6, with TRBD1 as a possible D gene (5 bases). This CDR3 comprises 14 residues. Trimming removed 4 bases at V and 5 bases at J, with 9 bases between. CDR1 is MGHDK, CDR2 SYGVNS, per germline. CDR3: CASSGEGNNSPLHF. CDR3 bases: TGTGCCAGCAGTGGGGAGGGGAATAATTCACCCCTCCACTTT.

At least ten counts were recorded for this clonotype. This chain links TRBV10-1 with TRBJ2-7, with 11 bases that match TRBD2. CDR1 is WNHNN and CDR2 is SYGVQD in the germline V gene (reference sequence). After removal of 5 bases from V and 5 bases from J, the junction contained 14 bases not matched to a gene. The CDR3 covers 17 residues. The CDR3: CASSSGTSGLKSHEQYF. CDR3 in DNA: TGCGCCAGCAGTTCCGGGACTAGCGGACTCAAATCCCACGAGCAGTACTTC.

In this sample, this clonotype turned up many times. This CDR3 is CASSLDGPTNTGELFF. The CDR3, as DNA: TGCGCCAGCAGCTTGGACGGACCCACGAACACCGGGGAGCTGTTTTTT. J is TRBJ2-2 and V is TRBV5-1; D ambiguous. Germline CDR1 and CDR2: SGHRS and YFSETQ. The CDR3 is 16 residues long. V was pared by 0 bases and J by 0 bases, with 9 bases between.

This clonotype appeared many times. The chain recombines TRBV7-2 with TRBJ1-2; maybe TRBD1 (6 bases). Deletions cut 6 bases from V and 3 bases from J, with 8 bases between. Germline V gene sequence: CDR1 SGHTA, CDR2 FQGNSA. This CDR3 region has 12 residues. Here the CDR3 reads CASRRGHYGYTF. The CDR3, as DNA: TGTGCCAGCAGACGGGGGCACTATGGCTACACCTTC.

The chain joins TRBV9 to TRBJ2-5, with D perhaps TRBD1 or TRBD2 (6 bases each). There are 16 residues in the CDR3. Germline assignment: CDR1 SGDLS and CDR2 YYNGEE. The V gene lost 3 bases and the J gene lost 4 bases, with 19 bases spanning the gap. In DNA form, the CDR3 reads TGTGCCAGCAGCGCCGGGGGCTCTGGGGTAGGAGAGACCCAGTACTTC. It encodes CASSAGGSGVGETQYF. Full variable domain (remainder filled in from reference TRBV9 and TRBJ2-5): DSGVTQTPKHLITATGQRVTLRCSPRSGDLSVYWYQQSLDQGLQFLIQYYNGEERAKGNILERFSAQQFPDLHSELNLSSLELGDSALYFCASSAGGSGVGETQYFGPGTRLLVL.